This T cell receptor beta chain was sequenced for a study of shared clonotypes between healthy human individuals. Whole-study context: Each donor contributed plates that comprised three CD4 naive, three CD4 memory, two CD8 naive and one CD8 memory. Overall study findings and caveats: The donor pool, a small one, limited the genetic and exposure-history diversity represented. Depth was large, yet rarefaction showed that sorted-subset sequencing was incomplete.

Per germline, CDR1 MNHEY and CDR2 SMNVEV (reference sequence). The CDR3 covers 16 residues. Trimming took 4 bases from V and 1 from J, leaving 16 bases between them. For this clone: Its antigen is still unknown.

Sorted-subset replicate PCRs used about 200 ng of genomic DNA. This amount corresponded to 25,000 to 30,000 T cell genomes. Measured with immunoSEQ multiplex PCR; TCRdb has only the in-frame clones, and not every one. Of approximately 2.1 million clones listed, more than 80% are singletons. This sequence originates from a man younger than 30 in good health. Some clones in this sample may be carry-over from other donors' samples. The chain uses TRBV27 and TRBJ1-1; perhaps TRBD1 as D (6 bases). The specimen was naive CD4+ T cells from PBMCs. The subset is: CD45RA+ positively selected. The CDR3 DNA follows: TGTGCCAGCAGTTCTTGGGGGCCAGCCCAGAACACTGAAGCTTTCTTT. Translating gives CASSSWGPAQNTEAFF.